The text below deals with one T cell receptor beta chain. These data belong to a study of blood T cell repertoires in COVID-19. Study-wide context: Acute-phase and convalescent COVID-19 samples originated in the United States, Italy and Spain. PBMCs, B-cell-depleted T cells, or T cells provided the cDNA or gDNA that made up the material.

Clones were sequenced by immunoSEQ multiplex PCR, and TCRdb holds only the in-frame ones, with some missing. The data show almost 250,000 clones, 70% to 90% seen once. CDR3 length: 16 amino acids. Germline V CDR1 and CDR2: KGHSH, LQKENI. The ends lost 0 bases at V and 4 bases at J; junction bases unmatched: 6. Participants were aged about 18 to 100 years from approximately 24 US areas. This clonotype was sampled from a woman aged 45-65 years with acute COVID-19. Sequencing was performed on PBMCs or T cells enriched from blood (not recorded which). V and J are TRBV18 and TRBJ2-1; 7 nucleotides line up with TRBD1. DNA for the CDR3: TGTGCCAGCTCACCACCCGGGACAGTCCCTTACAATGAGCAGTTCTTC. It translates to CASSPPGTVPYNEQFF.